A single sample is the source of the 9 T cell receptor beta chains below, sequenced in a study of blood T cell repertoires in COVID-19. The method was immunoSEQ multiplex PCR; TCRdb's version includes in-frame clones alone and lacks a portion of them. Of around 250,000 clones listed, about nine tenths were seen once; the top ten hold 0.95% to 1.5%. Material for sequencing was PBMCs or T cells enriched from blood (not recorded which). The source is a human donor in a cohort exposed to, infected with or recovered from COVID-19 (not recorded which). The donor label of this sample is uncertain.

V and J are TRBV15 and TRBJ2-4; D uncertain. CDR1 is LNHNV and CDR2 is YYDKDF in the germline V gene (reference sequence). CDR3 length: 15 residues. V shed 1 base and J shed 0 bases, with 7 bases lying between them. The CDR3 DNA reads as TGTGCCACCAGCAGAGGCAGCGTAGCCAAAAACATTCAGTACTTC. Translating gives CATSRGSVAKNIQYF. The variable domain in full, with the rest retrieved from reference TRBV15 and TRBJ2-4, is DAMVIQNPRYQVTQFGKPVTLSCSQTLNHNVMYWYQQKSSQAPKLLFHYYDKDFNNEADTPDNFQSRRPNTSFCFLDIRSPGLGDTAMYLCATSRGSVAKNIQYFGAGTRLSVL.

The genes are TRBV4-1 and TRBJ2-2, with D maybe TRBD2 (6 bases). The CDR3 spans 15 residues. The germline V and J ends were trimmed by 1 base and 11 bases, with 17 bases remaining between them. The germline gives CDR1 MGHRA, CDR2 YSYEKL. The CDR3 loop is CASSQVEGPGTELFF. CDR3 DNA sequence: TGCGCCAGCAGCCAAGTGGAGGGTCCGGGCACTGAGCTGTTTTTT.

In this sample, this clone turned up once. V usage is TRBV5-1 and J usage is TRBJ1-4; no clear D gene. Germline values: CDR1 SGHRS, CDR2 YFSETQ. This CDR3 region has 14 residues. V was trimmed by 2 bases and J by 5 bases, leaving 10 bases between them. The CDR3 region is CASSFFGGNEKLFF. The CDR3 bases are TGCGCCAGCAGCTTCTTCGGCGGGAATGAAAAACTGTTTTTT.

V and J are TRBV7-9 and TRBJ1-1; 7 nucleotides match TRBD1. This CDR3 contains 11 residues. J lost 8 bases, V lost 8 bases, and 5 bases had no gene match. Germline V lookup: CDR1 SEHNR, CDR2 FQNEAQ (reference sequence). The CDR3 region has the DNA TGTGCCAGCTCGGGACAGTTCGAAGCTTTCTTT. Protein product: CASSGQFEAFF. The full variable domain, rest sourced from reference TRBV7-9 and TRBJ1-1, is DTGVSQNPRHKITKRGQNVTFRCDPISEHNRLYWYRQTLGQGPEFLTYFQNEAQLEKSRLLSDRFSAERPKGSFSTLEIQRTEQGDSAMYLCASSGQFEAFFGQGTRLTVV.

J is TRBJ2-1 and V is TRBV7-9, with TRBD2 matching over 9 bases. The CDR3 is made up of 16 amino acids. The V segment lost 4 bases and the J segment 4 bases; nucleotides outside the gene matches: 8. The germline V gene has CDR1 SEHNR and CDR2 FQNEAQ (reference sequence). This CDR3 reads CASSSRSGGTYNEQFF. The CDR3 DNA reads as TGTGCCAGCAGCTCGCGGAGCGGGGGGACGTACAATGAGCAGTTCTTC.

This clone was observed a few times. This sequence joins TRBV6-5 and TRBJ1-1; D gene unclear. The CDR3 is made up of 14 amino acids. Germline CDR1 and CDR2: MNHEY and SVGAGI. Trimming cost V 7 bases and J 5 bases, with 17 bases left between them. In nucleotides, the CDR3 is TGTGCCAGCATGCGGACCGGACGGGGAACTGAAGCTTTCTTT. Its translation: CASMRTGRGTEAFF.

The chain has TRBV20-1 and TRBJ1-2; TRBD1 might be the D (6 bases). From germline, CDR1 is DFQATT and CDR2 SNEGSKA (reference sequence). V lost 3 bases, J lost 8 bases, and 13 bases lay in between. The CDR3 extends over 12 amino acids. CDR3 protein: CSASQGWNGYTF. The CDR3 DNA follows: TGCAGTGCTAGTCAGGGGTGGAACGGCTACACCTTC.

The DNA of the CDR3 is TGTGCCTGGGAAGGGACAGATAATGAAAAACTGTTTTTT. Protein sequence: CAWEGTDNEKLFF. The rearrangement links TRBV30 to TRBJ1-4; 7 bases agree with TRBD1. Germline CDR1 is GTSNPN and CDR2 is SVGIG (reference sequence). Trimming at V came to 5 bases and at J to 4 bases, leaving 4 bases not matched to a gene. This CDR3 spans 13 amino acids.

The chain joins TRBV4-1 to TRBJ1-2; 8 bases line up with TRBD1. CDR1 is MGHRA, CDR2 YSYEKL, per germline. The CDR3 totals 15 residues. With V trimmed by 3 bases and J by 8 bases, 11 bases remained unmatched. CDR3 sequence reads: CASSHPPQGAQGYTF. CDR3 in DNA: TGCGCCAGCAGCCATCCACCTCAGGGGGCGCAGGGCTACACCTTC.